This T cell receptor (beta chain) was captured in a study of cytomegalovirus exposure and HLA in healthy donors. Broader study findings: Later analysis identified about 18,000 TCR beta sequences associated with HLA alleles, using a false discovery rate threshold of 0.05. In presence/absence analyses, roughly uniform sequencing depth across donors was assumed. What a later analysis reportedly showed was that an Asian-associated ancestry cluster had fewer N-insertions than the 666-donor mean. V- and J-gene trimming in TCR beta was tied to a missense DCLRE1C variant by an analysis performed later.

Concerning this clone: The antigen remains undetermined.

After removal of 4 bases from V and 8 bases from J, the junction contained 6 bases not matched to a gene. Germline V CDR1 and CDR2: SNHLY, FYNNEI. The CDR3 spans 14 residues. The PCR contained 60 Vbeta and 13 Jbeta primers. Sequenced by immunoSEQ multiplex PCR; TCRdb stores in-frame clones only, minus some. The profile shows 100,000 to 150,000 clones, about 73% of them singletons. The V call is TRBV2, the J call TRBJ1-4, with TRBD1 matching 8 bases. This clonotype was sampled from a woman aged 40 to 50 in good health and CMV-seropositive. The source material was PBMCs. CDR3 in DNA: TGTGCCAGCAGTGGTCAGGGGGCAGGGGAAAAACTGTTTTTT. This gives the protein CASSGQGAGEKLFF.